This TCR beta chain originates from a study of regulatory T cells in long-lasting Graves disease. Time point given: newly diagnosed GD, antithyroid drugs for less than 3 months. RNA from PBMCs was the source of the TCR library. Trimming stripped 2 bases from V and 0 bases from J, with 8 bases between. The CDR3 covers 15 residues. This clonotype has at least ten counts. To make TCR beta libraries, researchers used iRepertoire HTBI primers and Arm-PCR of CDR3 regions. TCRdb recomputed calls from the multiplex PCR reads with MiXCR, one row per CDR3 protein. The data contain 550,000 to 700,000 distinct CDR3 sequences, roughly 16% of them singletons. These data also formed part of another study, on T cells in Graves' hyperthyroidism and ophthalmopathy.

This clonotype was obtained from a man aged 18 to 30 with Graves disease. The starting material was peripheral blood mononuclear cells (PBMCs), obtained at new diagnosis, from a patient treated with antithyroid drugs. The chain recombines TRBV12-3 or TRBV12-4 with TRBJ2-1, with TRBD1 as a possible D gene (5 bases). DNA for the CDR3: TGTGCCAGCAGTTTACGGCAGGGCTCCTACAATGAGCAGTTCTTC. Encoded protein: CASSLRQGSYNEQFF.